This entry is about one T cell receptor (beta chain). It was with 60 Vbeta and 13 Jbeta primers that the PCR ran. Assay: immunoSEQ multiplex PCR; the TCRdb copy retains only in-frame clones and omits some. The sample carries over 150,000 clones, 80% recorded once. This sample is part of a study of cytomegalovirus exposure and HLA in healthy donors. J was trimmed by 0 bases and V by 6 bases; bases with no gene match: 8. This CDR3 has 17 residues. CDR1 MDHEN and CDR2 SYDVKM come from the germline V gene. The material sequenced was PBMCs. The sequence was collected from a woman in her forties in good health and CMV-seropositive. This chain joins TRBV28 and TRBJ1-5; the match to TRBD1 covers 10 bases. This chain's CDR3 is CASSGTGVFNSNQPQHF. In DNA, the CDR3 is TGTGCCAGCAGCGGGACAGGGGTTTTTAATAGCAATCAGCCCCAGCATTTT. The complete variable domain, with remaining parts taken from reference TRBV28 and TRBJ1-5, reads DVKVTQSSRYLVKRTGEKVFLECVQDMDHENMFWYRQDPGLGLRLIYFSYDVKMKEKGDIPEGYSVSREKKERFSLILESASTNQTSMYLCASSGTGVFNSNQPQHFGDGTRLSIL.